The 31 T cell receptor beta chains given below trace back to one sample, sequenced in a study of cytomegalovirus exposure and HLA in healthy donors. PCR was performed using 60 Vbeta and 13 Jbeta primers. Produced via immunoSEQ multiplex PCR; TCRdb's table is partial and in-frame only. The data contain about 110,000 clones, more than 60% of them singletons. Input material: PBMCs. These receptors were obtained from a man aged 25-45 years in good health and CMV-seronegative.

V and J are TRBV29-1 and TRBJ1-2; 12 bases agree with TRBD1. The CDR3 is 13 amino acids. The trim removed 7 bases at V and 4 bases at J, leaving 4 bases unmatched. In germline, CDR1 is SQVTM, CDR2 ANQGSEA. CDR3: CSAGTGGTYGYTF. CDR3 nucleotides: TGCAGCGCAGGGACAGGGGGCACCTATGGCTACACCTTC.

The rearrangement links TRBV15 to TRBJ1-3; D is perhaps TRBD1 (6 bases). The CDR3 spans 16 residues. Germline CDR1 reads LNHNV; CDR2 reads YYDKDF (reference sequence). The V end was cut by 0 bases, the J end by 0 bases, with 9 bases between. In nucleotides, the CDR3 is TGTGCCACCAGCAGAGACAGGGGCCTCTCTGGAAACACCATATATTTT. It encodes CATSRDRGLSGNTIYF.

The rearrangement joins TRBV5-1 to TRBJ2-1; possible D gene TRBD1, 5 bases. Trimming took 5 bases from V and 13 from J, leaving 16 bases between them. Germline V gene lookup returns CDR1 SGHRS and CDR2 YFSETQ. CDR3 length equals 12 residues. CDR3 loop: CASRGAQITQFF. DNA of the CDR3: TGCGCCAGCAGAGGGGCCCAGATAACCCAGTTCTTC.

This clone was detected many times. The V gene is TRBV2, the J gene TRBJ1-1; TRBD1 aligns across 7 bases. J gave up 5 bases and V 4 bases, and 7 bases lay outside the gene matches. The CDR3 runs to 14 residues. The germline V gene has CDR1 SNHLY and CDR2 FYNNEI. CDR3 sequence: CASSARQGSTEAFF. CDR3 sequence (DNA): TGTGCCAGCAGTGCAAGACAGGGATCAACTGAAGCTTTCTTT.

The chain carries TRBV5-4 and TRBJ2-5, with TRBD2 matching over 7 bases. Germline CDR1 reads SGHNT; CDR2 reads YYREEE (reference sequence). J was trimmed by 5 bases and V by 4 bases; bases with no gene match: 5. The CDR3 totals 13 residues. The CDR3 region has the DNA TGTGCCAGCAGCAACCAGGGAGGGGAGACCCAGTACTTC. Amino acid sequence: CASSNQGGETQYF.

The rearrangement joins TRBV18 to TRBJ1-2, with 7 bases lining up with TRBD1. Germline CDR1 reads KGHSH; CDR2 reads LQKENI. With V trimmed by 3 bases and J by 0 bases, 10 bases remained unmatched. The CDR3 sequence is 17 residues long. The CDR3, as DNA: TGTGCCAGCTCACCCGGGGACAGCGGAGTAGCTAACTATGGCTACACCTTC. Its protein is CASSPGDSGVANYGYTF.

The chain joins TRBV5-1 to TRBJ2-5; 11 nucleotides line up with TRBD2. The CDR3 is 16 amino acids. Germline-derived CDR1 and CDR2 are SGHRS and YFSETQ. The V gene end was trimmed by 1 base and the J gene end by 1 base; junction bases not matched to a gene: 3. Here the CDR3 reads CASSLSGLAGQETQYF. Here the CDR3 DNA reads TGCGCCAGCAGCTTGTCCGGACTAGCGGGCCAAGAGACCCAGTACTTC.

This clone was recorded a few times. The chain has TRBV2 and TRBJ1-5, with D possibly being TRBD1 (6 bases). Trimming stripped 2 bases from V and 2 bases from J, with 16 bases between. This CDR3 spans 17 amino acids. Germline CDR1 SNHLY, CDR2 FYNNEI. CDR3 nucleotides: TGTGCCAGCAGTGAATCTGGCAGGGGACGCGGCAATCAGCCCCAGCATTTT. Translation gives CASSESGRGRGNQPQHF.

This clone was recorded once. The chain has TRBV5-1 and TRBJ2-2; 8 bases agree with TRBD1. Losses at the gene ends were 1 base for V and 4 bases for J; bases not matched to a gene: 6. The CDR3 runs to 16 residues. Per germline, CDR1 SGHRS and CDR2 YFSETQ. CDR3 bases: TGCGCCAGCAGCTTGTTGCGACAGGGGCGCACCGGGGAGCTGTTTTTT. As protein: CASSLLRQGRTGELFF.

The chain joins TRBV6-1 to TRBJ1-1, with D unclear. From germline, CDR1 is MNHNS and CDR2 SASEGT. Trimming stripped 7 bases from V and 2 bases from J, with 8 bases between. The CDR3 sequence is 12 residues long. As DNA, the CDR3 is TGTGCCAGCAAAACGGGTAACACTGAAGCTTTCTTT. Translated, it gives CASKTGNTEAFF.

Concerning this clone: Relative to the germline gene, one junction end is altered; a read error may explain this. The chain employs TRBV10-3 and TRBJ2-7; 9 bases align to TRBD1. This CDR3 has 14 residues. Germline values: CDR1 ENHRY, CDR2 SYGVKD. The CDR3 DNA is TGTGCCATCAGGGAGACAGGGGGGTCCTACGGGCAGTACTTC. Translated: CAIRETGGSYGQYF.

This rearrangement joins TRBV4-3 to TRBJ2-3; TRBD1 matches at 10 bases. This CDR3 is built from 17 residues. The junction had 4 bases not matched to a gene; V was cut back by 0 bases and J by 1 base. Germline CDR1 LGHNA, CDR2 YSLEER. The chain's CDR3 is CASSQEGTGVGTDTQYF. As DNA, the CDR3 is TGCGCCAGCAGCCAAGAAGGGACAGGGGTCGGCACAGATACGCAGTATTTT.

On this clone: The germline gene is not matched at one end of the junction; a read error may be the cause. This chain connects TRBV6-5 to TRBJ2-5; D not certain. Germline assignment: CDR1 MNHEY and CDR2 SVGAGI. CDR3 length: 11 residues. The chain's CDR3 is CASSYQETQYF. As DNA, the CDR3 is TGTGCCAGCAGTTACCAGGAGACCCAGTACTTC.

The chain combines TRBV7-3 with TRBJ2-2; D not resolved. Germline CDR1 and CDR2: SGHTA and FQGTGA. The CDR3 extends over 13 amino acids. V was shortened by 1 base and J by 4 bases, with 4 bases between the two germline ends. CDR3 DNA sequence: TGTGCCAGCAGCTTAATCGGCACCGGGGAGCTGTTTTTT. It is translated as CASSLIGTGELFF.

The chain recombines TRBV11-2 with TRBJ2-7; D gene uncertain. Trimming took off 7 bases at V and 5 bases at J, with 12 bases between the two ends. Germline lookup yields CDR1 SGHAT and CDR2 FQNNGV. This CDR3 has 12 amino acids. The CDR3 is CASKTYSNEQYF. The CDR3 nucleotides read TGTGCCAGCAAGACCTACAGCAACGAGCAGTACTTC. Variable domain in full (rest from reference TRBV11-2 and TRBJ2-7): EAGVAQSPRYKIIEKRQSVAFWCNPISGHATLYWYQQILGQGPKLLIQFQNNGVVDDSQLPKDRFSAERLKGVDSTLKIQPAKLEDSAVYLCASKTYSNEQYFGPGTRLTVT.

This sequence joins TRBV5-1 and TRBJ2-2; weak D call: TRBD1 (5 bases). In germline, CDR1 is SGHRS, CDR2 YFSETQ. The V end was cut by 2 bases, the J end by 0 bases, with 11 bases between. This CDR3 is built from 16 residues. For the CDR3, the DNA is TGCGCCAGCAGCTTCATTGGGGCCGCGAACACCGGGGAGCTGTTTTTT. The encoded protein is CASSFIGAANTGELFF.

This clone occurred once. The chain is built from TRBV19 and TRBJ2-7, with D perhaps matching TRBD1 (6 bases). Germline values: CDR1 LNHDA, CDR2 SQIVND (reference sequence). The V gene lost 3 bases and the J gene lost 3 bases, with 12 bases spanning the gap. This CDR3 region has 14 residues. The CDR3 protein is CASSIAGDNYEQYF. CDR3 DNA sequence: TGTGCCAGTAGTATCGCAGGGGACAACTACGAGCAGTACTTC. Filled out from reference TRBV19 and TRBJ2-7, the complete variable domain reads DGGITQSPKYLFRKEGQNVTLSCEQNLNHDAMYWYRQDPGQGLRLIYYSQIVNDFQKGDIAEGYSVSREKKESFPLTVTSAQKNPTAFYLCASSIAGDNYEQYFGPGTRLTVT.

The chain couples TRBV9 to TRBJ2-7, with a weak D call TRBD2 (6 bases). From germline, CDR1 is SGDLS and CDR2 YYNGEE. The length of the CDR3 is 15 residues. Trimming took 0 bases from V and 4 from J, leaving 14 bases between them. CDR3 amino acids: CASSVAGSAGYEQYF. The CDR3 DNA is TGTGCCAGCAGCGTAGCGGGGAGTGCGGGGTACGAGCAGTACTTC.

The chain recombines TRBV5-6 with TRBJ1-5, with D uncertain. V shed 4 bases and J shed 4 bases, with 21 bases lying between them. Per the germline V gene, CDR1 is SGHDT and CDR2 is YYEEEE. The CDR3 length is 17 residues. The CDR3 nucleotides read TGTGCCAGCAGCCGCCGTGGACCGGGAGATCAGAATCAGCCCCAGCATTTT. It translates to CASSRRGPGDQNQPQHF.

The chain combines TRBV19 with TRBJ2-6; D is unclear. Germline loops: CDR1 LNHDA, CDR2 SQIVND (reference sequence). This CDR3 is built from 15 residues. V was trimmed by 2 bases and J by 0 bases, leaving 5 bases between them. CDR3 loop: CASSIPVSGANVLTF. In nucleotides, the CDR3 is TGTGCCAGTAGTATACCGGTCTCTGGGGCCAACGTCCTGACTTTC.

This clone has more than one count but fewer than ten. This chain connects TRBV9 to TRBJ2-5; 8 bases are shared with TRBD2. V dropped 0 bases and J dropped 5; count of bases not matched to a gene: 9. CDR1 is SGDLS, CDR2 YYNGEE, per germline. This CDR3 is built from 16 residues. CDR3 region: CASSVDPGGARETQYF. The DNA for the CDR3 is TGTGCCAGCAGCGTAGACCCCGGGGGGGCGAGGGAGACCCAGTACTTC.

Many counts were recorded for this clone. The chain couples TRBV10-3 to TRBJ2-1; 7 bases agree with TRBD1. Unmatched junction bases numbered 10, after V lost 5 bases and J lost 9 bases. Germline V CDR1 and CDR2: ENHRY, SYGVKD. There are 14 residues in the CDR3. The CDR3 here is CAISPGTDKAEQFF. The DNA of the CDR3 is TGTGCCATCAGTCCTGGGACAGACAAGGCTGAGCAGTTCTTC.

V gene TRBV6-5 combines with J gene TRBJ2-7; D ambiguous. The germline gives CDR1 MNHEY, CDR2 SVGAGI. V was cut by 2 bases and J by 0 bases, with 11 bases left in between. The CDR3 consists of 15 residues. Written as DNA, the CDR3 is TGTGCCAGCAGTTACCGTCCCCTCAGCTCCTACGAGCAGTACTTC. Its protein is CASSYRPLSSYEQYF.

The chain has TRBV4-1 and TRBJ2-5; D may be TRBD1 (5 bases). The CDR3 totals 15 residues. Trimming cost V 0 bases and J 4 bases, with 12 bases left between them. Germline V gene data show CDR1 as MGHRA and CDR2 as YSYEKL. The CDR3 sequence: CASSQDHGARETQYF. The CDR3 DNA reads TGCGCCAGCAGCCAAGATCATGGGGCGAGAGAGACCCAGTACTTC.

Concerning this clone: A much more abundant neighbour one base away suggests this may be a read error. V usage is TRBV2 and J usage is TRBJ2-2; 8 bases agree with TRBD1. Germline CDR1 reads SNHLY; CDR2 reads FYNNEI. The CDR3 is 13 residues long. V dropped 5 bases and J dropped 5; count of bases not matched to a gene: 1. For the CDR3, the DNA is TGTGCCAGCAGTTGGACAGGGACCGGGGAGCTGTTTTTT. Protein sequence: CASSWTGTGELFF.

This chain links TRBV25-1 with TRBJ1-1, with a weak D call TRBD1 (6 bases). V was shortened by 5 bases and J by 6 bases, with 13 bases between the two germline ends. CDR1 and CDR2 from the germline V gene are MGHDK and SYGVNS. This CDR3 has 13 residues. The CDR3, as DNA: TGTGCCAGCAGTTCGACAGGTAGCGCTGAAGCTTTCTTT. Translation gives CASSSTGSAEAFF.

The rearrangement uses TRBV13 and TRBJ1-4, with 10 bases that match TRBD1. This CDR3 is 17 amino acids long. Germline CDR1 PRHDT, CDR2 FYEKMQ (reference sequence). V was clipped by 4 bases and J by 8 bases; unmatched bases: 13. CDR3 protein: CASSSRTGTGVGEKLFF. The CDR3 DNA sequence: TGTGCCAGCAGCTCTAGAACCGGGACAGGGGTAGGGGAAAAACTGTTTTTT.

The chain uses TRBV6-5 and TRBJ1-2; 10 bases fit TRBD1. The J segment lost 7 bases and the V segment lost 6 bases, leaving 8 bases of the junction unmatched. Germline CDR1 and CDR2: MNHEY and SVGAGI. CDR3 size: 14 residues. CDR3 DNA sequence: TGTGCCAGCAGGCGACAGGGGGCAGGGAGTGGCTACACCTTC. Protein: CASRRQGAGSGYTF.

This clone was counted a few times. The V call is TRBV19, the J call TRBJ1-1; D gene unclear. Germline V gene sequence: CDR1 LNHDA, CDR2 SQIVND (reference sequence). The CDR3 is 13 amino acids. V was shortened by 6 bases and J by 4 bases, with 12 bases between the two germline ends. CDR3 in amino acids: CASRSGFGTEAFF. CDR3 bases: TGTGCCAGTAGATCAGGATTCGGCACTGAAGCTTTCTTT. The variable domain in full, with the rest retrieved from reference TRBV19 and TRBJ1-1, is DGGITQSPKYLFRKEGQNVTLSCEQNLNHDAMYWYRQDPGQGLRLIYYSQIVNDFQKGDIAEGYSVSREKKESFPLTVTSAQKNPTAFYLCASRSGFGTEAFFGQGTRLTVV.

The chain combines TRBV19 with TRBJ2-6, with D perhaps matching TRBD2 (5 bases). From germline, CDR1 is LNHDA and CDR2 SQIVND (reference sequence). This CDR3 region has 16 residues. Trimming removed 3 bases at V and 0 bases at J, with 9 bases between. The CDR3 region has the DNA TGTGCCAGTAGTATGCCCGGGGTCTCTGGGGCCAACGTCCTGACTTTC. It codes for CASSMPGVSGANVLTF.

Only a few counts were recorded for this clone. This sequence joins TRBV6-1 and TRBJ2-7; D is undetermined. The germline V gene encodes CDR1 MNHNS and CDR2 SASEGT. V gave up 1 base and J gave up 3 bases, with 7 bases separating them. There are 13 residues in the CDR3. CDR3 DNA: TGTGCCAGCAGTGAAGGACACCTCTACGAGCAGTACTTC. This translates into CASSEGHLYEQYF.